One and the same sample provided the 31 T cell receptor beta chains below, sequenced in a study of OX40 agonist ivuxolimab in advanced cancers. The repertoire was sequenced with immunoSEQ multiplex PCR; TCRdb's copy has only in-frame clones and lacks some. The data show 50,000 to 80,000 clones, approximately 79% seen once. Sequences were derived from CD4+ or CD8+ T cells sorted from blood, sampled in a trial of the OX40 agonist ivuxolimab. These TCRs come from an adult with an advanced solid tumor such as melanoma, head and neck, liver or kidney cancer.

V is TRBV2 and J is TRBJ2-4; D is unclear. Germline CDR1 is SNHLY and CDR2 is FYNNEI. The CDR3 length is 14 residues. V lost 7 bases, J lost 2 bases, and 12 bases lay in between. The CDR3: CASKEILSKNIQYF. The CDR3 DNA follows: TGTGCCAGCAAAGAAATCTTGTCCAAAAACATTCAGTACTTC.

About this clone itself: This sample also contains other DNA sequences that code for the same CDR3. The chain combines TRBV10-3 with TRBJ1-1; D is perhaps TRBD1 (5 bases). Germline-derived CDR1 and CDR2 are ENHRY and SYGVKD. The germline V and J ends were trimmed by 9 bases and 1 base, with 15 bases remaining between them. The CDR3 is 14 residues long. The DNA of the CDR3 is TGTGCCATTAGACCCGAGGGGCCGAACACTGAAGCTTTCTTT. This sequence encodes CAIRPEGPNTEAFF.

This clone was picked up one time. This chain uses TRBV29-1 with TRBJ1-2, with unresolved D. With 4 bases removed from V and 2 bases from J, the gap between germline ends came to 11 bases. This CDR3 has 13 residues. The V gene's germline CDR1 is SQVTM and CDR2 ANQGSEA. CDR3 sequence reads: CSVVAGKNYGYTF. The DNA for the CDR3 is TGCAGCGTTGTAGCGGGGAAGAACTATGGCTACACCTTC. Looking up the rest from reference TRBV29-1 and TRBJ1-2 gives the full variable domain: SAVISQKPSRDICQRGTSLTIQCQVDSQVTMMFWYRQQPGQSLTLIATANQGSEATYESGFVIDKFPISRPNLTFSTLTVSNMSPEDSSIYLCSVVAGKNYGYTFGSGTRLTVV.

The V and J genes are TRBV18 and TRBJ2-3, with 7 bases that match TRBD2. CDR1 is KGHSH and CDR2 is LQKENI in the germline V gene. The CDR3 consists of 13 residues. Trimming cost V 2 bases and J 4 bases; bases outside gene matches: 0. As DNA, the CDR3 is TGTGCCAGCTCACCAGGACTAGCAGATACGCAGTATTTT. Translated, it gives CASSPGLADTQYF.

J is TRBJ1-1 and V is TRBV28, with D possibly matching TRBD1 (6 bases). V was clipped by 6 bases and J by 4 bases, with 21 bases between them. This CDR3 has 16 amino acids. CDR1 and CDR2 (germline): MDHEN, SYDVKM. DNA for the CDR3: TGTGCCAGCAGCCCACACCACGGGGGCGGCGGCACTGAAGCTTTCTTT. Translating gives CASSPHHGGGGTEAFF.

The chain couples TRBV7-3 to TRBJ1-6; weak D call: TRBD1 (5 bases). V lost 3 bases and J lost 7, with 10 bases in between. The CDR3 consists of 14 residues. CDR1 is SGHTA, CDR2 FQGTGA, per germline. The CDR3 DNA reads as TGTGCCAGCAGCTTGGGGACTCCAAATTCACCCCTCCACTTT. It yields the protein CASSLGTPNSPLHF.

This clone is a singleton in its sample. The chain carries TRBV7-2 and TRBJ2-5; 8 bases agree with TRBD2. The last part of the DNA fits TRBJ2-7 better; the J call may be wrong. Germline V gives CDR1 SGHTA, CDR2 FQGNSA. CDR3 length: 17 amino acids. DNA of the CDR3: TGTGCCAGCAGCCCCCGAGGGACTAGGCGGGATTACTACGAGCAGTACTTC. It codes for CASSPRGTRRDYYEQYF.

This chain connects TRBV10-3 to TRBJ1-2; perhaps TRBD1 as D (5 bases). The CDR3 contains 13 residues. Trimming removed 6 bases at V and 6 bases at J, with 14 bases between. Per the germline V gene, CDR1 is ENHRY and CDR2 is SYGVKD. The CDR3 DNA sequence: TGTGCCATCAGCTGGGACCGGGCTAATGGCTACACCTTC. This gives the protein CAISWDRANGYTF.

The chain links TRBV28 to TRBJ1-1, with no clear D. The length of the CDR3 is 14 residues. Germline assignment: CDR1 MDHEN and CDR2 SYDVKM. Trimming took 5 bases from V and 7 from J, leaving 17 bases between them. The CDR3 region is CASSGDYSSVEAFF. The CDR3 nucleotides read TGTGCCAGCAGTGGAGACTACAGCTCGGTTGAAGCTTTCTTT.

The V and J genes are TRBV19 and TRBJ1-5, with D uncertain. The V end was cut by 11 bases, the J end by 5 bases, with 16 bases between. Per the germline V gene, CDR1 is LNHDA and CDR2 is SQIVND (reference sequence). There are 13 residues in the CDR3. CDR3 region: CAGGGSSDQPQHF. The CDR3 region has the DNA TGTGCCGGAGGAGGGAGTTCTGATCAGCCCCAGCATTTT.

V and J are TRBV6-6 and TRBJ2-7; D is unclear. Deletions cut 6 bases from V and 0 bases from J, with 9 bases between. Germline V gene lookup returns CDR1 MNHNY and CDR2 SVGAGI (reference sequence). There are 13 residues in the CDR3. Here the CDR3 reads CASSPAHSYEQYF. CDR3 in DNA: TGTGCCAGCAGCCCGGCTCACTCCTACGAGCAGTACTTC.

The CDR3 DNA sequence: TGTGCCAGCAGTCCCGGGAGGATGGGCAATCAGCCCCAGCATTTT. The encoded protein is CASSPGRMGNQPQHF. The chain carries TRBV6-1 and TRBJ1-5, with unresolved D. Between the trimmed V and J ends, which lost 5 bases and 2 bases, there was a span of 13 bases. The CDR3 loop spans 15 amino acids. From germline, CDR1 is MNHNS and CDR2 SASEGT.

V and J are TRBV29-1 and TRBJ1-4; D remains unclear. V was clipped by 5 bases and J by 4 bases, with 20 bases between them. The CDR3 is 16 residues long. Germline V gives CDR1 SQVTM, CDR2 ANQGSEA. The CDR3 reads CSVYDPGGLDNEKLFF. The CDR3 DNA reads TGCAGCGTTTACGACCCCGGAGGTCTCGATAATGAAAAACTGTTTTTT.

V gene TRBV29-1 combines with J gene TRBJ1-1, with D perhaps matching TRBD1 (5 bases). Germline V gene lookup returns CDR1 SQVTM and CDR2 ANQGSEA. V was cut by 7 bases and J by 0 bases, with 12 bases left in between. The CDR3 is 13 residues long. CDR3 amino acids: CSAGLTVNTEAFF. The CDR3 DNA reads TGCAGCGCGGGCCTGACAGTGAACACTGAAGCTTTCTTT.

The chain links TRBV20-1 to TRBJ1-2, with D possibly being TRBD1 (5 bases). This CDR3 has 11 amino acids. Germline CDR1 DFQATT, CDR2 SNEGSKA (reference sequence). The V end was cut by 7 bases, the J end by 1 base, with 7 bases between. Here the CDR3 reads CSGGYNYGYTF. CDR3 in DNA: TGCAGTGGGGGGTATAACTATGGCTACACCTTC.

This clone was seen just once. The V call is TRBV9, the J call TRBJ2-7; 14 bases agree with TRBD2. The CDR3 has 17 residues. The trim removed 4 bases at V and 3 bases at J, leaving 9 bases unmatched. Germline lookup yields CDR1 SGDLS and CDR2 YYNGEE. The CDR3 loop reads CASSSEGLAGDFYEQYF. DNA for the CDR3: TGTGCCAGCAGCTCCGAGGGACTAGCGGGGGACTTCTACGAGCAGTACTTC.

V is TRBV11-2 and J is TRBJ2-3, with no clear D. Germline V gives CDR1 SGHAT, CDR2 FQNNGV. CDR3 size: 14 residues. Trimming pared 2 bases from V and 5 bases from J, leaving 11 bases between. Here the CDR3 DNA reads TGTGCCAGCAGCTTACTCGACACGAGAGATACGCAGTATTTT. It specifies CASSLLDTRDTQYF.

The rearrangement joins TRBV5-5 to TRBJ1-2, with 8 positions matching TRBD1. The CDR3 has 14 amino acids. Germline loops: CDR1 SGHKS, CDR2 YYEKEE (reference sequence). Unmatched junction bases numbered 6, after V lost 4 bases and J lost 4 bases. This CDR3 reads CASSAGQGGYGYTF. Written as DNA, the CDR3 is TGTGCCAGCAGCGCAGGACAGGGAGGCTATGGCTACACCTTC.

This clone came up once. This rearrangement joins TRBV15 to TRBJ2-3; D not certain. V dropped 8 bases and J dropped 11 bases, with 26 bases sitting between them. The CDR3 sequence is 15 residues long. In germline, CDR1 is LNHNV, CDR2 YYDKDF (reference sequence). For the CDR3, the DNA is TGTGCCACCCGCGAAAGCCCTTTACAGCTTATAAGGCAGTATTTT. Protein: CATRESPLQLIRQYF. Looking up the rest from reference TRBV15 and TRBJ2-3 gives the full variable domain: DAMVIQNPRYQVTQFGKPVTLSCSQTLNHNVMYWYQQKSSQAPKLLFHYYDKDFNNEADTPDNFQSRRPNTSFCFLDIRSPGLGDTAMYLCATRESPLQLIRQYFGPGTRLTVL.

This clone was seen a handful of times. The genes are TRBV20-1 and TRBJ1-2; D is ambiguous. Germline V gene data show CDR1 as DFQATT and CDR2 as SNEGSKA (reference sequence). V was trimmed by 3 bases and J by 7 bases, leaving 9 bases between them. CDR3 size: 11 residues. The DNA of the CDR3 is TGCAGTGCTAGTGTGGGGTTTGGCTACACCTTC. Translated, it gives CSASVGFGYTF.

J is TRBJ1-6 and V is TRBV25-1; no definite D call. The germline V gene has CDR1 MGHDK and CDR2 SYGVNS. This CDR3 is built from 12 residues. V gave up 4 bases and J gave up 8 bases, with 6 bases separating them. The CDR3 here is CASSGLYSPLHF. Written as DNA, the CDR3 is TGTGCCAGCAGTGGATTATATTCACCCCTCCACTTT.

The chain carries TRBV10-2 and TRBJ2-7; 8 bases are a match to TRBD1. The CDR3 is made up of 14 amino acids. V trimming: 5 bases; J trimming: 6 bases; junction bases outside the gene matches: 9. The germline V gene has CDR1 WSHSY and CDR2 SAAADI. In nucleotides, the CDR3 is TGCGCCAGCAGTCCGGGGACAGGCATGGCCGAGCAGTACTTC. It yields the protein CASSPGTGMAEQYF.

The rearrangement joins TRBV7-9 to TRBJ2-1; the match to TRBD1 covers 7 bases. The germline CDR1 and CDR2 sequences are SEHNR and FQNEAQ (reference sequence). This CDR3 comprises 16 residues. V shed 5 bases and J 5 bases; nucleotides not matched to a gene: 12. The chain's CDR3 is CASSTRTGTVNNEQFF. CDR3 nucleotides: TGTGCCAGCAGCACCAGGACAGGAACAGTCAACAATGAGCAGTTCTTC.

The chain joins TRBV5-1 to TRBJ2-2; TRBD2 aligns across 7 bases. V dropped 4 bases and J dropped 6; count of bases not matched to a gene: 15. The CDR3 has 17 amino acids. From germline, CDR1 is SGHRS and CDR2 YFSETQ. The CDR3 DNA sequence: TGCGCCAGCAGCCCGCCCGGGACCCTGGGGGGGTCCGGGGAGCTGTTTTTT. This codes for CASSPPGTLGGSGELFF.

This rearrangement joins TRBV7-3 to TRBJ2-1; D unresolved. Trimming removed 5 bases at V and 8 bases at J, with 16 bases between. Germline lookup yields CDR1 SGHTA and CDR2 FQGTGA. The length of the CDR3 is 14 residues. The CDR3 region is CASSPGSPEDEQFF. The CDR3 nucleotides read TGTGCCAGCAGCCCGGGCTCGCCAGAAGATGAGCAGTTCTTC.

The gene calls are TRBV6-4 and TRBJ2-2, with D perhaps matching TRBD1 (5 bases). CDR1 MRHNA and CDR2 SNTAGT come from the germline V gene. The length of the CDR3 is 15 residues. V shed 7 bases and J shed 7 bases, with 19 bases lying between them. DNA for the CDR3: TGTGCCAGCAAGGCTGACAGTGGATTCGTCGGGGAGCTGTTTTTT. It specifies CASKADSGFVGELFF.

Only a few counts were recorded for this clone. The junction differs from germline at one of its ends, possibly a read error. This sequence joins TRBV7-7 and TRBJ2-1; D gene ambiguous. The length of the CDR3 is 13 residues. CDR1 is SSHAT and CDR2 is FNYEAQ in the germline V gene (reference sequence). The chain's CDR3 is CASSSNPSTEQFF. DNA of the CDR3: TGTGCTAGCAGTTCCAACCCGTCCACTGAGCAGTTCTTC. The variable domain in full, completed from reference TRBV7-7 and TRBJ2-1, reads GAGVSQSPRYKVTKRGQDVTLRCDPISSHATLYWYQQALGQGPEFLTYFNYEAQPDKSGLPSDRFSAERPEGSISTLTIQRTEQRDSAMYRCASSSNPSTEQFFGPGTRLTVL.

The chain's CDR3 is CASSFVTYEQYF. The CDR3 coding sequence is TGTGCCAGCAGCTTCGTCACCTACGAGCAGTACTTC. This sequence joins TRBV7-9 and TRBJ2-7; D is uncertain. The germline V gene has CDR1 SEHNR and CDR2 FQNEAQ (reference sequence). V was trimmed by 3 bases and J by 2 bases, leaving 5 bases between them. CDR3 size: 12 residues.

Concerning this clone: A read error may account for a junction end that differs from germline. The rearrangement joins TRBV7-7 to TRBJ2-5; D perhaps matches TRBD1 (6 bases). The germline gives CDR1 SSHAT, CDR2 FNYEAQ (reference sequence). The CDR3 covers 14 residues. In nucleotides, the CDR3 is TGTGCTAGCAGCTTACCGGGACAAGAAGAGACCCAGTACTTC. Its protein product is CASSLPGQEETQYF.

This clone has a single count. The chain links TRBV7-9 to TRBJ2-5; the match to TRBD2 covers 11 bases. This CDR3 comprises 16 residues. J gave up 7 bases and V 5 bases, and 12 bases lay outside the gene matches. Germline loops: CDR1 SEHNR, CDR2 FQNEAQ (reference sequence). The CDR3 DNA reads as TGTGCCAGCAGCACCTTTCGGACTAGCGGGTCCGGGACCCAGTACTTC. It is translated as CASSTFRTSGSGTQYF.

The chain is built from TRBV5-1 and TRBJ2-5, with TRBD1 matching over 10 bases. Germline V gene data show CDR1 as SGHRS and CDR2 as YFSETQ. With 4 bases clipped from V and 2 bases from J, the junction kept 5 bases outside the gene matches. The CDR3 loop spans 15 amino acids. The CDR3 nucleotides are TGCGCCAGCAGCCGAGGACAGGGGGGACAAGAGACCCAGTACTTC. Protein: CASSRGQGGQETQYF.